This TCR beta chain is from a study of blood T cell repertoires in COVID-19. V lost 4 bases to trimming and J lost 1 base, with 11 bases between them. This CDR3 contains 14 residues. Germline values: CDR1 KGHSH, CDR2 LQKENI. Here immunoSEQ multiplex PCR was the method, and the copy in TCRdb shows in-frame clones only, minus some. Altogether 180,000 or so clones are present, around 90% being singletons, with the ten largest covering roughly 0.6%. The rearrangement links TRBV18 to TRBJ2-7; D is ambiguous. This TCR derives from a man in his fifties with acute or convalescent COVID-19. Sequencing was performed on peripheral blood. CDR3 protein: CASSQDSPSYEQYF. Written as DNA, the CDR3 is TGTGCCAGCTCACAGGATAGCCCGTCCTACGAGCAGTACTTC.